A selection of T cell receptor beta chains follows, all from one sample in a study of cytomegalovirus exposure and HLA in healthy donors. The protocol was immunoSEQ multiplex PCR, while the TCRdb copy is restricted to in-frame clones and leaves out a portion. Here the sample spans approximately 190,000 clones, about 90% being singletons. Sequencing was performed on PBMCs. These receptors were collected from a man between 25 and 39 years old in good health and CMV-seronegative. Each CDR3 is given with its conserved first and last residue. Where a row states a size, it is once, few, many or the class of an expanded clone; other rows omit it.

clone_size,j_call,v_call,cdr3_aa
-,TRBJ2-2,TRBV6-6,CASSYTSGNTGELFF
-,TRBJ2-1,TRBV5-8,CASSLLARADEQFF
-,TRBJ2-1,TRBV10-1,CASSESTDYNEQFF
-,TRBJ1-5,TRBV5-8,CASSLAYRALQPQHF
-,TRBJ2-3,TRBV7-8,CASSLSRDTDTQYF
-,TRBJ2-2,TRBV18,CASSPVGALANRELFF
-,TRBJ1-2,TRBV4-1,CASSQPGQLYGYTF
-,TRBJ2-1,TRBV11-2,CASRPRTGGLYNEQFF
-,TRBJ1-2,TRBV6-6,CASSYNDGTRGYGYTF
few,TRBJ2-5,TRBV2,CASSVLLAGGQETQYF
-,TRBJ2-5,TRBV19,CASSIRDMGKETQYF
-,TRBJ2-3,TRBV14,CASSLVAGGRTDTQYF
-,TRBJ1-2,TRBV28,CASSSTTELYGYTF
-,TRBJ2-3,TRBV9,CASSSSDTQYF
-,TRBJ2-1,TRBV6-5,CASSYSSGAGYEQFF
-,TRBJ2-1,TRBV2,CASSGGGLASYEQFF
-,TRBJ2-1,TRBV6-5,CASSNPGLDNEQFF
-,TRBJ1-4,TRBV6-6,CASSKQTTNEKLFF
-,TRBJ1-4,TRBV11-2,CASSFPGQLNEKLFF
-,TRBJ2-1,TRBV28,CASTSFPYNEQFF
-,TRBJ1-1,TRBV6-6,CASSTTGRKNTEAFF
-,TRBJ2-3,TRBV6-5,CASSLGTGGRDTQYF
-,TRBJ1-2,TRBV27,CASSLVSGGWGYTF
-,TRBJ2-7,TRBV9,CASSVGGDRGIYEQYF
once,TRBJ1-4,TRBV6-5,CASSLLGLQNEKLFF
-,-,TRBV6-1,CASSGGLSYEQYF
-,TRBJ1-5,TRBV6-6,CASSLQGRGNQPQHF
-,TRBJ2-7,TRBV7-6,CASSPGGYEQYF
-,TRBJ2-6,TRBV15,CATSPHKTGEPGANVLTF
-,TRBJ1-2,TRBV4-1,CASSRGQGAGNYGYTF
-,TRBJ2-7,TRBV27,CASSFRLAGGPGLVEQYF
once,TRBJ1-1,TRBV28,CASSFRGPSTEAFF
-,TRBJ1-3,TRBV29-1,CSVEDLQLPSGNTIYF
once,TRBJ2-3,TRBV10-1,CASSEPGASGGDTQYF
few,TRBJ2-4,TRBV4-3,CASSQDRHDRAKNIQYF
few,TRBJ2-7,TRBV5-6,CASSHSYEQYF
-,TRBJ1-4,TRBV7-2,CASSSPGRRTMEGGKLFF
-,TRBJ2-1,TRBV11-2,CAGQDATYNEQFF
-,TRBJ2-3,TRBV27,CASSLGPGSDTQYF
-,TRBJ1-4,TRBV4-2,CASSQASGTGGEKLFF
-,TRBJ1-5,TRBV28,CAILPTGTGVQPQHF
once,TRBJ2-7,TRBV30,CAWSSGTSGRSYEQYF
-,TRBJ2-7,TRBV7-8,CASSSRVPGQNIIGVDEQYF
-,TRBJ2-1,TRBV7-9,CASSQHYNEQFF
-,TRBJ1-1,TRBV6-5,CASSYSQQGRGTEAFF